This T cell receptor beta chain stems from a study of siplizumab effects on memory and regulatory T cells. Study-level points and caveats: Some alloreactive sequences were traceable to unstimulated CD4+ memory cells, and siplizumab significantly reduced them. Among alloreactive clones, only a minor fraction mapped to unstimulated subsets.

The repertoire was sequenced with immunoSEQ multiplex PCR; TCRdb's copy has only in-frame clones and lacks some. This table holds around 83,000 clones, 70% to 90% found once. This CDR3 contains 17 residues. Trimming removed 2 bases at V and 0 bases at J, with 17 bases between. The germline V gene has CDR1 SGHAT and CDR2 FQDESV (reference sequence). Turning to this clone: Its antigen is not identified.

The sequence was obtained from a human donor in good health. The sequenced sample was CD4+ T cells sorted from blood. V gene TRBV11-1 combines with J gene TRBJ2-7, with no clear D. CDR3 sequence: CASSLSSWSGSSYEQYF. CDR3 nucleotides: TGTGCCAGCAGCTTATCTTCTTGGTCAGGAAGCTCCTACGAGCAGTACTTC.